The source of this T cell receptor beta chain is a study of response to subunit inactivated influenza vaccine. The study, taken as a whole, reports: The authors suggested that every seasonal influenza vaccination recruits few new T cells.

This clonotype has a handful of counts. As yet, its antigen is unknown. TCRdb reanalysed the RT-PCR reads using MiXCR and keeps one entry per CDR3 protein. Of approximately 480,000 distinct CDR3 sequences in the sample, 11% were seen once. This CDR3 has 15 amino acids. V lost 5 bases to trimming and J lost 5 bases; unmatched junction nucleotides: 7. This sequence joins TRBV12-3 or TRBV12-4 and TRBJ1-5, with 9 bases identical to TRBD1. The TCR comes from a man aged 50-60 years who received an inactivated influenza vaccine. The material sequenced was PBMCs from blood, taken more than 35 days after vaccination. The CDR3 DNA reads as TGTGCCAGCAGTGCGGGACAGGGCCCCGATCAGCCCCAGCATTTT. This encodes CASSAGQGPDQPQHF.